This is a list of T cell receptor beta chains from one sample in a study of T cell responses to AZD1222 COVID-19 vaccine. Generated by immunoSEQ multiplex PCR, the TCRdb table keeps only in-frame clones and is missing some. The sample contains 95,000 to 150,000 clones, around 92% of which appear only once. Sequencing was performed on peripheral blood, taken on day 0 of AZD1222 vaccination. Source of these receptors: an adult in good health. Each CDR3 is given with its conserved first and last residue. D genes are given only for firm matches. Only some rows state a clone size, as once, few, many or a class for expanded clones.

abundance	v_gene	j_gene	d_gene	CDR3nt	CDR3aa
.	TRBV7-9	TRBJ2-7	.	TGTGCCAGCAGCCGATCTGACCGGAGCTCCTACGAGCAGTACTTC	CASSRSDRSSYEQYF
.	TRBV7-9	TRBJ2-2	.	TGTGCCAGCAGCTTAGAAGGGGGGCGAACCGGGGAGCTGTTTTTT	CASSLEGGRTGELFF
.	TRBV5-5	TRBJ1-6	.	TGTGCCAGCAGACCCGGGGCTGGCAATTCACCCCTCCACTTT	CASRPGAGNSPLHF
.	TRBV2	TRBJ1-4	.	TGTGCCAGCAGTGCGTTCGAAAAACTGTTTTTT	CASSAFEKLFF
.	TRBV7-8	TRBJ1-2	.	TGTGCCAGCAGCTTAGCAAACTCAGGGAGGGAATATGGCTACACCTTC	CASSLANSGREYGYTF
once	TRBV27	TRBJ1-2	.	TGTGCCAGCAGCCCGCCGCTCGGTAACTATGGCTACACCTTC	CASSPPLGNYGYTF
.	TRBV19	TRBJ1-2	.	TGTGCCAGTAGTACCCAGCCCGGGGGGCTGAGCTATGGCTACACCTTC	CASSTQPGGLSYGYTF
.	TRBV21-1	TRBJ2-3	.	TGTGCCAGCAGCAAAGTACTAGCGGGAGGGCCATGCGGCACAGATACGCAGTATTTT	CASSKVLAGGPCGTDTQYF
.	TRBV9	TRBJ2-5	.	TGTGCCAGCAGCGTAGGGCAGTACCAAGAGACCCAGTACTTC	CASSVGQYQETQYF
.	TRBV5-1	TRBJ2-5	.	TGCGCCAGCAGCTTTGAAGAGACCCAGTACTTC	CASSFEETQYF
.	TRBV19	TRBJ2-1	.	TGTGCCAGCAACCAAGGCGGCTCCTACAATGAGCAGTTCTTC	CASNQGGSYNEQFF
.	TRBV11-1	TRBJ2-7	.	TGTGCCAGCAGCTCAGCTTTTTACGAGCAGTACTTC	CASSSAFYEQYF
.	TRBV28	TRBJ1-2	.	TGTGCCACCCTCCTTGGACAGAATGTCCGTGGCTACACCTTC	CATLLGQNVRGYTF
.	TRBV18	TRBJ2-7	.	TGTGCCAGCTCACCAGGGAAGGGCGAGCAGTACTTC	CASSPGKGEQYF
.	TRBV4-1	TRBJ1-2	.	TGCGCCAGCAGCCAGGCTAGGGTTCCAGGGCGGGATGGCTACACCTTC	CASSQARVPGRDGYTF
.	TRBV10-3	TRBJ1-1	.	TGTGCCATCAGTGGGACACAGGGTCGGACTGAAGCTTTCTTT	CAISGTQGRTEAFF
once	TRBV7-6	TRBJ2-1	.	TGTGCCAGCAGCTTAGTCCGGACCCCCTACAATGAGCAGTTCTTC	CASSLVRTPYNEQFF
.	TRBV18	TRBJ1-1	TRBD1	TGTGCCAGCTCACACCCGGGACAGAGACAAATGAACACTGAAGCTTTCTTT	CASSHPGQRQMNTEAFF
once	TRBV6-1	TRBJ1-5	.	TGTGCCAGCAGTGAATACAGCTATAGCAATCAGCCCCAGCATTTT	CASSEYSYSNQPQHF
.	TRBV19	TRBJ2-7	TRBD2	TGTGCCAGTAGTCGGCGGGAGGGCCGCGAGCAGTACTTC	CASSRREGREQYF
.	TRBV18	TRBJ1-3	.	TGTGCCAGCTCACGGGAGGGAAGAAGCTCTGGAAACACCATATATTTT	CASSREGRSSGNTIYF
.	TRBV9	TRBJ1-3	.	TGTGCCAGCAGCGCGCAGGCGTACTCTGGAAACACCATATATTTT	CASSAQAYSGNTIYF
.	TRBV12-3/TRBV12-4	TRBJ1-2	.	TGTGCCAGCAGGACAGCGGGCTACTATGGCTACACCTTC	CASRTAGYYGYTF
.	TRBV7-8	TRBJ2-5	TRBD1	TGTGCCAGCAGCCCGCTCAACAGGGGCCAAGAGACCCAGTACTTC	CASSPLNRGQETQYF
.	TRBV24-1	TRBJ2-7	TRBD1	TGTGCCACCAGTGATTTCCCACAGGGGGCCTACGAGCAGTACTTC	CATSDFPQGAYEQYF
.	TRBV6-6	TRBJ2-4	.	TGTGCCAGCAGTTACAGTACATTAGCCAAAAACATTCAGTACTTC	CASSYSTLAKNIQYF
.	TRBV30	TRBJ1-4	.	TGTGCCTGGAAAGGGCTGCTAGGGGGAAAACTGTTTTTT	CAWKGLLGGKLFF
.	TRBV28	TRBJ2-1	.	TGTGCCAGCAGTTTCAGCGGCATCAAGCATGAGCAGTTCTTC	CASSFSGIKHEQFF
.	TRBV29-1	TRBJ2-2	.	TGCAGCGTTAGGGCAGGGGGGCACACCGGGGAGCTGTTTTTT	CSVRAGGHTGELFF
.	TRBV6-5	TRBJ1-1	TRBD1	TGTGCCAGCAGTCTCCGGACAGGGGAAGGCACTGAAGCTTTCTTT	CASSLRTGEGTEAFF
.	TRBV25-1	TRBJ1-6	.	TGTGCCAGCAGTGAACGAGCCAGTATCTCTTCGGCACCCCTCCACTTT	CASSERASISSAPLHF
once	TRBV19	TRBJ2-5	.	TGTGCCAGTAGTAACTATCCGAGGAGAGAGACCCAGTACTTC	CASSNYPRRETQYF